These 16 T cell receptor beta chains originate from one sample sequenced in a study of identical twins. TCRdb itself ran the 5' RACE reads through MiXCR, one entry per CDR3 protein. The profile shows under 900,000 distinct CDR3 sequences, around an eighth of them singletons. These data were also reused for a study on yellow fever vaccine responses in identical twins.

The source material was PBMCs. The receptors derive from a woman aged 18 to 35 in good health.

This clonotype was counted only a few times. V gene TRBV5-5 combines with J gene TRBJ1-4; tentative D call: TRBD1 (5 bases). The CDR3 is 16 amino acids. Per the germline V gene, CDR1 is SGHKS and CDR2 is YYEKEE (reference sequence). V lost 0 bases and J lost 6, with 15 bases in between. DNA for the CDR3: TGTGCCAGCAGCTTGGTCGCGGGGGTGGTGGATGAAAAACTGTTTTTT. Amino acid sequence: CASSLVAGVVDEKLFF.

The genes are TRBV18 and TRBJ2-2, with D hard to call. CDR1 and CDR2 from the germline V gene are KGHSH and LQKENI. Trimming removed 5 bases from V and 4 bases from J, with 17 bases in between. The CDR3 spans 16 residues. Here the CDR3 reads CASSTDPRSGTGELFF. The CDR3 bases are TGTGCCAGCTCAACTGATCCAAGATCGGGCACCGGGGAGCTGTTTTTT.

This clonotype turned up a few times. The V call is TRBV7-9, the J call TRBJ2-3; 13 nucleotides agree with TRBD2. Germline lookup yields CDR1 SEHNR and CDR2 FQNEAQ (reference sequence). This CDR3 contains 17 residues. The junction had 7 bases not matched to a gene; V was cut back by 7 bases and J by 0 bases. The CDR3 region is CASTPGLAGWSTDTQYF. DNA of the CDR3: TGTGCCAGCACCCCGGGACTAGCGGGATGGAGCACAGATACGCAGTATTTT.

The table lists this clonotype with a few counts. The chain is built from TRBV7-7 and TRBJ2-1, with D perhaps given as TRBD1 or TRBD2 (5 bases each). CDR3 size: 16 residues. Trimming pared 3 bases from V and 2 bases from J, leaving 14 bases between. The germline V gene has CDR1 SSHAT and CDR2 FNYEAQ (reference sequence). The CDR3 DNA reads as TGTGCCAGCAGCTTGGTTGGGACCTCCGCCTACAATGAGCAGTTCTTC. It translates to CASSLVGTSAYNEQFF. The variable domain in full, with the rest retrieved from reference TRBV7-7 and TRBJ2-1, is GAGVSQSPRYKVTKRGQDVTLRCDPISSHATLYWYQQALGQGPEFLTYFNYEAQPDKSGLPSDRFSAERPEGSISTLTIQRTEQRDSAMYRCASSLVGTSAYNEQFFGPGTRLTVL.

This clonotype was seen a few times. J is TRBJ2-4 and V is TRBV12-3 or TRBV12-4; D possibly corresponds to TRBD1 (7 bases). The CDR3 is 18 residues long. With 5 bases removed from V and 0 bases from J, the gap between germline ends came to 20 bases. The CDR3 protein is CASSPGGSAALAKNIQYF. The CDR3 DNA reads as TGTGCCAGCAGTCCAGGGGGGTCCGCGGCTCTAGCCAAAAACATTCAGTACTTC.

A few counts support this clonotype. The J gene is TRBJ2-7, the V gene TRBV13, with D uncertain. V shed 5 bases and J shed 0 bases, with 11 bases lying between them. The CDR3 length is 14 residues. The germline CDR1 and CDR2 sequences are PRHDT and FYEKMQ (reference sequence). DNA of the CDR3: TGTGCCAGCAGCGTCCGACGGAACTCCTACGAGCAGTACTTC. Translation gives CASSVRRNSYEQYF.

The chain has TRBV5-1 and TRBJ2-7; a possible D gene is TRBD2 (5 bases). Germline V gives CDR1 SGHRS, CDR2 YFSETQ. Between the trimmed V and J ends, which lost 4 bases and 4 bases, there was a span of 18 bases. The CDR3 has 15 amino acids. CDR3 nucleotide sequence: TGCGCCAGCAGCCCCCGAGGTGAGGGTCTATACGAGCAGTACTTC. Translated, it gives CASSPRGEGLYEQYF.

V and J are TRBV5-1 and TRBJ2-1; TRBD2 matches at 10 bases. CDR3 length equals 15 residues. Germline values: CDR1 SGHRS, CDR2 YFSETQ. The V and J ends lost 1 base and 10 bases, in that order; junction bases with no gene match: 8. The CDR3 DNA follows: TGCGCCAGCAGCTTGTCTAGCGGGGGAGGTGGGGAGCAGTTCTTC. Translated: CASSLSSGGGGEQFF.

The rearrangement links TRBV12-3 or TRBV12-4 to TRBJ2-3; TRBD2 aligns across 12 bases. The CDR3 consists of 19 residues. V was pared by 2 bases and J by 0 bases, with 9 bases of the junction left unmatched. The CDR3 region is CASSLRASGGVTSTDTQYF. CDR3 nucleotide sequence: TGTGCCAGCAGTTTACGTGCTAGCGGGGGGGTCACTAGCACAGATACGCAGTATTTT.

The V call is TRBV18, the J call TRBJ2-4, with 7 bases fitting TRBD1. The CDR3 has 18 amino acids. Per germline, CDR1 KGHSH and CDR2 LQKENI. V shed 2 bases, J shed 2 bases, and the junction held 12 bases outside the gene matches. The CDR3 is CASSPSPLTGVTKNIQYF. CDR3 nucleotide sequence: TGTGCCAGCTCACCATCCCCCCTTACAGGGGTAACCAAAAACATTCAGTACTTC.

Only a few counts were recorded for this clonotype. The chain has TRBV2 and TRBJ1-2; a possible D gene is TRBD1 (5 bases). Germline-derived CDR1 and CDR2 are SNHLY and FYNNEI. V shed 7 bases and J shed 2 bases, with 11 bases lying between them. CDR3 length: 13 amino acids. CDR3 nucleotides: TGTGCCAGCAATAGTCGGGGCAACTATGGCTACACCTTC. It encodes CASNSRGNYGYTF.

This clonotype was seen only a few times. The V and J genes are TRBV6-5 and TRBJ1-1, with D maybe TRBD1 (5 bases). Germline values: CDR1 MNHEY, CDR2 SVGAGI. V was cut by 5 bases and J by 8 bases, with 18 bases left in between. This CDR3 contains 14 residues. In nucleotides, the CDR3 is TGTGCCAGCAGTATACAGGCGCCCAGCCCCGAAGCTTTCTTT. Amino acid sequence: CASSIQAPSPEAFF.

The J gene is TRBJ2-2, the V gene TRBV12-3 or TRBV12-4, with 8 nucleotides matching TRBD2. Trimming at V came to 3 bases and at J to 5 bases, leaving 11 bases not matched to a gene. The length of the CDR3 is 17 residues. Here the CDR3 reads CASSFGQRELTTGELFF. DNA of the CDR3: TGTGCCAGCAGTTTCGGACAGCGGGAGTTGACAACCGGGGAGCTGTTTTTT.

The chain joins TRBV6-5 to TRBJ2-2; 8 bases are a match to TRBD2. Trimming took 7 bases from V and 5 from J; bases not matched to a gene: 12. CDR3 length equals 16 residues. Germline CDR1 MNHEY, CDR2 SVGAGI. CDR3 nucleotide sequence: TGTGCCAGCAAGGTACTAGCGGTAGGGAGGACCGGGGAGCTGTTTTTT. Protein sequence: CASKVLAVGRTGELFF.

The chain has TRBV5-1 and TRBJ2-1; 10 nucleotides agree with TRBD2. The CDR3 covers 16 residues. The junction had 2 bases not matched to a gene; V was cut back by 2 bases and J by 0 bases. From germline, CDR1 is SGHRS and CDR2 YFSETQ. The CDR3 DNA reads TGCGCCAGCAGCTTTAGCGGGAGGCCCTCCTACAATGAGCAGTTCTTC. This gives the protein CASSFSGRPSYNEQFF.

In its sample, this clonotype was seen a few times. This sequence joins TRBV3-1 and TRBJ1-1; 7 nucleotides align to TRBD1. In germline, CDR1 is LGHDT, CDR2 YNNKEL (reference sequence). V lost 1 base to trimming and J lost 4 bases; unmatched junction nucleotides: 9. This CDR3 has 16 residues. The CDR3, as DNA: TGTGCCAGCAGCCAAGGGGAGTGGGCAGGGGGCACTGAAGCTTTCTTT. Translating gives CASSQGEWAGGTEAFF.